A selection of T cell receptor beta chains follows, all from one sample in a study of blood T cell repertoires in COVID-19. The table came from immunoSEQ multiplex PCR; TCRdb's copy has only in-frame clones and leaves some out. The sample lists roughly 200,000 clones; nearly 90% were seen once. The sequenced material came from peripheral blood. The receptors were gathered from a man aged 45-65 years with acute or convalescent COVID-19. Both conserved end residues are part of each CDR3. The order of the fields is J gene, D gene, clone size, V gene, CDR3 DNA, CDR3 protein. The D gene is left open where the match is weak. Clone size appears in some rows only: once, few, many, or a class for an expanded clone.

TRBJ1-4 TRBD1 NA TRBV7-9 TGTGCCAGCAGCACGCGACAGGGGGCAGAGGAAAAACTGTTTTTT CASSTRQGAEEKLFF
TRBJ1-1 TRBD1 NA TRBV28 TGTGCCAGCAGCAATCTCCAAACAGGGGTTATTGCTTTCTTT CASSNLQTGVIAFF
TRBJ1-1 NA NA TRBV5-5 TGTGCCAGCAGCAACCGGGACACGAACACTGAAGCTTTCTTT CASSNRDTNTEAFF
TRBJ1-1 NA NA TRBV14 TGTGCCAGCAGCCAAGATTGGGGGGACACTGAAGCTTTCTTT CASSQDWGDTEAFF
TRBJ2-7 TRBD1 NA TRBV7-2 TGTGCCAGCAGGTCGGGACAGGGGCTCCACGAGCAGTACTTC CASRSGQGLHEQYF
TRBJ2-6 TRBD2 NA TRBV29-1 TGCAGCGTTGAAGATCGGGGAGCGGGAGGCTTCGGGGCCAACGTCCTGACTTTC CSVEDRGAGGFGANVLTF
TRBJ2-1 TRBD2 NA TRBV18 TGTGCCAGCCGGGGGGCTTGGACTAGCAGCTCCTACAATGAGCAGTTCTTC CASRGAWTSSSYNEQFF
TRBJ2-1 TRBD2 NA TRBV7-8 TGTGCCAGCACCCTCTCGAGCGGGAGGTGGTATGAGCAGTTCTTC CASTLSSGRWYEQFF
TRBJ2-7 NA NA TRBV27 TGTGCCAGCAGTTTCCGAGGGGGTTCCTACGAGCAGTACTTC CASSFRGGSYEQYF
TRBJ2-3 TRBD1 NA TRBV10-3 TGTGCCATCAGCAACAAAGACAGGGGTGATACGCAGTATTTT CAISNKDRGDTQYF
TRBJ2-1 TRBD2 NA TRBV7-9 TGTGCCAGCAGCTCGCCCGGGCAGCCCAGCGGGAGATACTACAATGAGCAGTTCTTC CASSSPGQPSGRYYNEQFF
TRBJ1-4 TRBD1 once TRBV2 TGTGCCAGAAAAGGGACAGCTAATGAAAAACTGTTTTTT CARKGTANEKLFF
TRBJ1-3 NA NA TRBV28 TGTGCCAGCAGTTTCCCAGGAAACACCATATATTTT CASSFPGNTIYF
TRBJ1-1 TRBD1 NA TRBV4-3 TGCGCCAGCAGCCAAGATTTACGGGACAGGGAATACACTGAAGCTTTCTTT CASSQDLRDREYTEAFF
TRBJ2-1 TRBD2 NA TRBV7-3 TGTGCCAGCAGCGAAGGGACTAGTGTGGACAATGAGCAGTTCTTC CASSEGTSVDNEQFF
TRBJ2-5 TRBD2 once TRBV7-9 TGTGCCAGCAGCTCCAGGACCGGGGGGGAGACCCAGTACTTC CASSSRTGGETQYF
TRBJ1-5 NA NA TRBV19 TGTGCCAGTAGTCCCAGGGGTCGCGATAGCAATCAGCCCCAGCATTTT CASSPRGRDSNQPQHF
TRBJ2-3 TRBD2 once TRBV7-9 TGTGCCAGCAGCCCCCCCCGGGGTAGCGGGGGGAGCACAGATACGCAGTATTTT CASSPPRGSGGSTDTQYF
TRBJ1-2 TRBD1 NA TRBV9 TGTGCCAGCAGCTCGCGACAGGGCCTATCAGATGGCTACACCTTC CASSSRQGLSDGYTF
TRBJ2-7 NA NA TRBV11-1 TGTGCCAGCAGCCAGGGACTTTCCTACGAGCAGTACTTC CASSQGLSYEQYF
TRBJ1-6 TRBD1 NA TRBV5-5 TGTGCCAGCAGCTGGGACAGGGGTTCGGCTAATTCACCCCTCCACTTT CASSWDRGSANSPLHF
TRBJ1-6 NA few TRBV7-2 TGTGCCAGCAGCTTCGGGGAAAGTAATTCACCCCTCCACTTT CASSFGESNSPLHF
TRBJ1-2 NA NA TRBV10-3 TGTGCCATCAGTGGAGGCAGTTCTGACTACACCTTC CAISGGSSDYTF
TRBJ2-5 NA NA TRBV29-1 TGCAGCGTTGGACAGGAGCCAGAGACCCAGTACTTC CSVGQEPETQYF
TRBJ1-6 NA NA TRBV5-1 TGCGCCAGCAGCGATAGTAGGAGGGGTTCACCCCTCCACTTT CASSDSRRGSPLHF
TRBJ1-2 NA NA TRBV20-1 TGCAGTGCTAAGCGGGACGCCGGCTACACCTTC CSAKRDAGYTF
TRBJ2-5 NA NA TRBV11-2 TGTGCCAGCAGCTTAGTGACTGGCGGGGGCTCACAAGAGACCCAGTACTTC CASSLVTGGGSQETQYF
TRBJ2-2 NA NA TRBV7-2 TGTGCCAGCAGCTTACTTACAGTTAACACCGGGGAGCTGTTTTTT CASSLLTVNTGELFF
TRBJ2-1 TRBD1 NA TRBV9 TGTGCCAGCAGCGTAGTAGGGGGCCGGTACAATGAGCAGTTCTTC CASSVVGGRYNEQFF
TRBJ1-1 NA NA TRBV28 TGTGCCAGCAGTTATCAGGTTAGGGCTTTCTTT CASSYQVRAFF
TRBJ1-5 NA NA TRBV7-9 TGTGCCAGCAGCTCCGCAACTGGAAAGGGGAATCAGCCCCAGCATTTT CASSSATGKGNQPQHF
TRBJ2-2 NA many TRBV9 TGTGCCAGCAGCCCTTGGGACTACACCGGGGAGCTGTTTTTT CASSPWDYTGELFF
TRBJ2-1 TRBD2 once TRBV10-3 TGTGCCATCAGTCGCTTTGGGCTAGCGGAAGTCTACAATGAGCAGTTCTTC CAISRFGLAEVYNEQFF
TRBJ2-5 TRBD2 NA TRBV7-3 TGTGCCAGCAGCTTACAAGGCGGGAGGCGAGAGACCCAGTACTTC CASSLQGGRRETQYF
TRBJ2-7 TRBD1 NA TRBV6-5 TGTGCCAGCAGTTACTCGGGGACAGGGACCTACGAGCAGTACTTC CASSYSGTGTYEQYF
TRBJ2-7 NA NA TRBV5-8 TGTGCCAGCAGCTTGGCGTGGCACCTCTCCTACGAGCAGTACTTC CASSLAWHLSYEQYF
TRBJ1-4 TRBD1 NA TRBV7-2 TGTGCCAGCAGCAGGGACAGGGGAGAGGAAAAACTGTTTTTT CASSRDRGEEKLFF
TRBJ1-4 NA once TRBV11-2 TGTGCCAGCAGCCCCGCGGGGGTAAAACTGTTTTTT CASSPAGVKLFF
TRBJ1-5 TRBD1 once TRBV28 TGTGCCAGCAGTAAGCAGGGACAGGGCCACAATCAGCCCCAGCATTTT CASSKQGQGHNQPQHF
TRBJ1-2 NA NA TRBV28 TGTGCCAGCAGTTCACAGACTAACTATGGCTACACCTTC CASSSQTNYGYTF
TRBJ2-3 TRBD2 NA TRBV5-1 TGCGCCAGCAGCCCTACACTAGCGGGGAGCACAGATACGCAGTATTTT CASSPTLAGSTDTQYF
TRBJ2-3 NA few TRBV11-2 TGTGCCAGCAGCTTAGAGGAGGATACGCAGTATTTT CASSLEEDTQYF
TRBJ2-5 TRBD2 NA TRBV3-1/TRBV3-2 TGTGCCAGCAGCCCAGGGGGACTAGCGGGATCGGAGACCCAGTACTTC CASSPGGLAGSETQYF
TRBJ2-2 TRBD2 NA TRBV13 TGTGCCAGCAGCCACCTCAAGCGGGGGGGGAACACCGGGGAGCTGTTTTTT CASSHLKRGGNTGELFF
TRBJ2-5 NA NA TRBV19 TGTGCCAGTAGTATGAGGTGGCAAGAGACCCAGTACTTC CASSMRWQETQYF
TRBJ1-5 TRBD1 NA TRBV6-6 TGTGCCAGCAACTGGGGACAGCACAATCAGCCCCAGCATTTT CASNWGQHNQPQHF
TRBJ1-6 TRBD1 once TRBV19 TGTGCCAGTAGTCCTCGGACAGGGGGGAGTTCACCCCTCCACTTT CASSPRTGGSSPLHF
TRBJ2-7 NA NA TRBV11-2 TGTGCCAGCAGCTTCCCCGGAGACGAGCAGTACTTC CASSFPGDEQYF
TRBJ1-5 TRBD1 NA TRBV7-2 TGTGCCAGCAGCCAGAGACGGGACAGGAACCCCCAGCATTTT CASSQRRDRNPQHF
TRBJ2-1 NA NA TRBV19 TGTGCCAGTAGTATCATCGACAGTTACAATGAGCAGTTCTTC CASSIIDSYNEQFF
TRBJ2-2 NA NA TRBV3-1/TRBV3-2 TGTGCCAGCAGCCAGGGGGGGCTGGGGACCGGGGAGCTGTTTTTT CASSQGGLGTGELFF
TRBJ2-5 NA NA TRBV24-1 TGTGCCACCAGTGTCGGGGAGACCCAGTACTTC CATSVGETQYF
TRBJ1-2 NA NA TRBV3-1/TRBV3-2 TGTGCCAGCAGCCAAGTTCGTGGCGGCTACACCTTC CASSQVRGGYTF